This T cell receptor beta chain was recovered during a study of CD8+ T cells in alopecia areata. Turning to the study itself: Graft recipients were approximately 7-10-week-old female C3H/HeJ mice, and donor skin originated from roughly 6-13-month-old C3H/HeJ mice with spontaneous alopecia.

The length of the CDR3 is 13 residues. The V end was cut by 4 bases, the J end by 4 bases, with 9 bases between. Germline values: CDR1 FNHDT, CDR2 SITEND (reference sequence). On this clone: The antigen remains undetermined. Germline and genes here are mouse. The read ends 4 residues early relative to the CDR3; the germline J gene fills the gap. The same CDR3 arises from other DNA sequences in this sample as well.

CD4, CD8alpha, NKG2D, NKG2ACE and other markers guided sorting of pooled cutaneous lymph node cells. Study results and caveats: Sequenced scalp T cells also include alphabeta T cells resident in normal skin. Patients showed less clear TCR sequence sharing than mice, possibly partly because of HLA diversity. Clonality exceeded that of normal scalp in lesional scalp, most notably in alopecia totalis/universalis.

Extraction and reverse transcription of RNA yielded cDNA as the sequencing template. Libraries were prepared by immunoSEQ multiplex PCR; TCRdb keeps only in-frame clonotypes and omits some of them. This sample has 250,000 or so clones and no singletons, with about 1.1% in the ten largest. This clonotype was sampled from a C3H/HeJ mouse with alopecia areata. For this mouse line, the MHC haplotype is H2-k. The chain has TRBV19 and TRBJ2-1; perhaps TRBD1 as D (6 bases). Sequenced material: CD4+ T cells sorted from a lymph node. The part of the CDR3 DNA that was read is TGTGCCAGCAGTCCGGGACAATATGCT. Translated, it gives CASSPGQYA. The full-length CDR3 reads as CASSPGQYAEQFF.